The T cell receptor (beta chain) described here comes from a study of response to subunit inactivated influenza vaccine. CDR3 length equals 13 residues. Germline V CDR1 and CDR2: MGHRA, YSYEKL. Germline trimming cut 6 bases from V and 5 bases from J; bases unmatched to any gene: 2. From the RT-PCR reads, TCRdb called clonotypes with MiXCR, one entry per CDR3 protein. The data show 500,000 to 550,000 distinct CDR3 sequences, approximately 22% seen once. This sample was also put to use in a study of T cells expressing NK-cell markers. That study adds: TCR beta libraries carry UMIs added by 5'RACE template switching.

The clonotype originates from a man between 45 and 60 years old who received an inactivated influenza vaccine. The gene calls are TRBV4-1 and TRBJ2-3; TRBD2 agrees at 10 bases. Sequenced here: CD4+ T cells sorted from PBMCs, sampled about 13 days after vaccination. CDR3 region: CASRVAGGDTQYF. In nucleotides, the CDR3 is TGCGCCAGCAGAGTAGCGGGAGGAGATACGCAGTATTTT.